These 9 T cell receptor beta chains were sequenced from one sample in a study of blood T cell repertoires in COVID-19. Sequencing was performed with immunoSEQ multiplex PCR; in TCRdb, only in-frame clones are kept and a portion is missing. The repertoire consists of a few hundred thousand clones, with around 90% occurring once and the leading ten covering approximately 1.6%. Source material: PBMCs or T cells enriched from blood (not recorded which). The receptors were gathered from a woman aged 50 to 60 who had recovered from COVID-19.

The chain has TRBV12-3 or TRBV12-4 and TRBJ1-1; D call uncertain. CDR3 size: 13 residues. Trimming removed 6 bases at V and 5 bases at J, with 13 bases between. CDR3 sequence reads: CASSQTTLTEAFF. For the CDR3, the DNA is TGTGCCAGCAGCCAAACGACTCTAACTGAAGCTTTCTTT.

The J gene is TRBJ2-2, the V gene TRBV9; 8 bases align to TRBD2. The trim removed 0 bases at V and 7 bases at J, leaving 5 bases unmatched. Per germline, CDR1 SGDLS and CDR2 YYNGEE. The CDR3 is 15 residues long. CDR3 protein: CASSVAAGAVGELFF. In DNA form, the CDR3 reads TGTGCCAGCAGCGTAGCAGCGGGAGCGGTCGGGGAGCTGTTTTTT. The full variable domain, with the rest looked up from reference TRBV9 and TRBJ2-2, is DSGVTQTPKHLITATGQRVTLRCSPRSGDLSVYWYQQSLDQGLQFLIQYYNGEERAKGNILERFSAQQFPDLHSELNLSSLELGDSALYFCASSVAAGAVGELFFGEGSRLTVL.

The chain joins TRBV6-6 to TRBJ1-1, with 10 positions matching TRBD1. With V trimmed by 6 bases and J by 1 base, 5 bases remained unmatched. The CDR3 loop spans 15 amino acids. Looked up from germline, CDR1 is MNHNY and CDR2 is SVGAGI (reference sequence). CDR3: CASRGTGVGNTEAFF. In DNA form, the CDR3 reads TGTGCCAGCAGAGGGACAGGGGTTGGGAACACTGAAGCTTTCTTT.

The chain couples TRBV10-3 to TRBJ2-1; 12 bases are a match to TRBD2. Germline assignment: CDR1 ENHRY and CDR2 SYGVKD. The trim removed 6 bases at V and 0 bases at J, leaving 0 bases unmatched. There are 15 residues in the CDR3. CDR3 coding DNA: TGTGCCATCAGGACTAGCGGGGGCTCCTACAATGAGCAGTTCTTC. Translated, it gives CAIRTSGGSYNEQFF.

The chain carries TRBV18 and TRBJ2-3, with D tentatively TRBD2 (6 bases). V was pared by 3 bases and J by 5 bases, with 15 bases between. CDR3 length: 15 amino acids. Germline values: CDR1 KGHSH, CDR2 LQKENI. In nucleotides, the CDR3 is TGTGCCAGCTCACCTGAGACTAGATATCTAGATACGCAGTATTTT. Its translation is CASSPETRYLDTQYF.

V is TRBV27 and J is TRBJ2-1; TRBD1 agrees at 11 bases. This CDR3 has 15 amino acids. Germline trimming cut 2 bases from V and 7 bases from J; bases unmatched to any gene: 4. The germline V gene encodes CDR1 MNHEY and CDR2 SMNVEV (reference sequence). For the CDR3, the DNA is TGTGCCAGCAGTTTAGGGACAGGGGGTATGAATGAGCAGTTCTTC. Amino acids: CASSLGTGGMNEQFF.

V is TRBV28 and J is TRBJ1-1; 9 positions match TRBD1. Germline loops: CDR1 MDHEN, CDR2 SYDVKM. After removal of 2 bases from V and 0 bases from J, the junction contained 7 bases not matched to a gene. The CDR3 extends over 17 amino acids. The CDR3 bases are TGTGCCAGCAGTTTAAGTGCGACAGGGGGGGTGAACACTGAAGCTTTCTTT. Its protein is CASSLSATGGVNTEAFF.

This chain uses TRBV4-1 with TRBJ1-2; D remains unclear. The V and J ends lost 4 bases and 7 bases respectively, with 13 bases between them. The CDR3 spans 13 residues. Germline CDR1 reads MGHRA; CDR2 reads YSYEKL. The CDR3 is CASSPRSTSGYTF. The CDR3 region has the DNA TGCGCCAGCAGCCCGCGGTCCACGAGTGGCTACACCTTC.

The chain has TRBV12-5 and TRBJ2-1, with D possibly TRBD1 on 6 matching bases. The germline gives CDR1 LGHNT, CDR2 FRNRAP. The CDR3 extends over 16 amino acids. V dropped 0 bases and J dropped 5 bases, with 14 bases sitting between them. CDR3 nucleotide sequence: TGTGCTAGTGGTTTGGTATCGGCAGAGGGGGACAATGAGCAGTTCTTC. This translates into CASGLVSAEGDNEQFF.